The present entry profiles one T cell receptor (beta chain) with its context. The antigen it recognizes is unknown. No much larger clonotype is one base removed from it; base qualities were not supplied. The cysteine opens and the phenylalanine closes a CDR3 of 12 amino acids. Of all the DNA, just the CDR3 is kept, 36 bases in frame from base 1. CDR1 SGHDT and CDR2 YYEEEE are derived from the germline V gene. V sheds 2 bases and J sheds 3 bases, leaving 6 bases between their ends. Libraries were made using the immunoSEQ multiplex PCR assay. To provide template for TCR sequencing, every sample had RNA extracted and reverse transcribed into cDNA. First-strand cDNA was synthesized using SuperScript III with a 2:1 mix of oligo-dT and random hexamers. A synthetic immune receptor repertoire was used to gauge amplification bias, and whatever bias remained was removed computationally. Per the authors' processing: Raw reads were preprocessed to remove errors, and CDR3 was defined by IMGT conventions from the conserved cysteine to phenylalanine. To get clonality, Shannon entropy was normalized by log2 of the number of productive unique TCRs and the result was subtracted from 1. CD4 or CD8 identity of scalp clones was inferred by cross-referencing scalp TCRbeta sequences with sorted blood CD4 and CD8 repertoires. The clones in this table, taken by TCRdb from immuneACCESS, are in-frame only. Not every clone is retained; where verified, under half of the shortfall comes from an unresolved V gene, and the cause of the rest is unknown. From that table come the V and J calls and clone size; the DNA was used to work out D and trimming. The sample table holds around 140,000 clones, of which 54% were seen once. Of the sample, about a sixth is held by the ten largest clones.

What the time point label conveys for this sample: roughly 27 days on oral tofacitinib. The sample's treatment or condition, from its label and the paper: oral pan-JAK inhibitor, 5-10 mg twice daily. From alopecia areata patients, peripheral blood was collected along with lesional scalp punch biopsies. PBMCs were separated by density centrifugation and stained for CD3, CD4 and CD8, after which CD4+ and CD8+ T cells were sorted on a FACSAria. This record comes from a study of CD8+ T cells in alopecia areata (dated by TCRdb to the late 2010s). In terms of the full investigation: The treated patients took part in an open-label pilot trial in which moderate-to-severe alopecia areata was treated with oral tofacitinib at 5 to 10 mg twice daily. In treated patients, disease severity was measured using the SALT score, which gives the percentage of scalp surface area affected. High-throughput TCRbeta sequencing was used to examine T cell clonal expansion in alopecia areata in both the C3H/HeJ mouse model and human patients. RNA was obtained with the PAXgene miRNA kit for fixed scalp, the miRNeasy kit for PBMCs, and the RNeasy kit for mouse skin. Tofacitinib was administered for 6 to 18 months, and 6 months of follow-up off drug were then conducted to assess delayed response and recurrence. Clonality in the scalp was compared among normal scalp (n=4), patchy alopecia areata scalp (n=8), and alopecia totalis/universalis scalp (n=8). TCRbeta CDR3 regions were amplified by immunoSEQ multiplex PCR using 35 Vbeta forward and 13 Jbeta reverse primers. Human TCRbeta sequencing covered scalp tissue and sorted CD4+ and CD8+ peripheral blood T cells from patchy and totalis/universalis alopecia areata patients and healthy controls. Biopsies were taken from tofacitinib-treated patients at baseline and at 4 and 24 weeks of treatment, and a later scalp biopsy was taken in several of the tofacitinib-treated patients.

What the study reported, not specific to this receptor: Unlike mouse skin, where gammadelta T cells dominate, normal human skin contains resident alphabeta T cells that get sequenced too, which complicates analysis of the scalp TCR repertoire. Compared with normal scalp, lesional scalp, particularly in alopecia totalis/universalis, had higher clonality and more expanded CD8+ clones, which suggests antigenic drive. During tofacitinib treatment, many expanded lesional clones remained in scalp and blood, and this persistence may partly explain relapse after treatment is stopped. TCR sequences shared between patients were less clear than in mice, possibly partly because of HLA diversity in the patient population. The treated cohort was small, with a single nonresponder, so links between baseline CD8+ expansion and response need larger studies. Tofacitinib significantly decreased scalp clonality and the number of expanded CD8+ clones among the top 100 scalp clones.

The chain is made from TRBV5-6 and TRBJ2-7; the D gene is unclear. This specimen was CD8+ T cells sorted from blood, taken at week 4, from a patient treated with tofacitinib. The origin of this receptor is a human donor with alopecia areata. The DNA sequence reads TGTGCCAGCAGCTTCGGGCTCTACGAGCAGTACTTC. This encodes CASSFGLYEQYF. The reference TRBV5-6 and TRBJ2-7 proteins fill in what lies around the CDR3, so the full variable domain reads DAGVTQSPTHLIKTRGQQVTLRCSPKSGHDTVSWYQQALGQGPQFIFQYYEEEERQRGNFPDRFSGHQFPNYSSELNVNALLLGDSALYLCASSFGLYEQYFGPGTRLTVT.